Following are 17 T cell receptor beta chains from one sample sequenced in a study of T cells in Graves' hyperthyroidism and ophthalmopathy. Regions amplified from RNA transcripts were the TCR beta CDR3 regions. HTBI primers drove first-round RT-PCR of the TCR CDR3. A single record per CDR3 protein comes from TCRdb applying MiXCR to the multiplex PCR reads. The sample has 270,000 or so distinct CDR3 sequences; 12% to 15% are singletons. Sequencing input: blood. The receptor source for this set is a woman in her 50s with Graves' hyperthyroidism that later progressed to Graves' ophthalmopathy.

This clonotype was seen only a few times. The chain uses TRBV9 and TRBJ2-2, with D hard to call. Trimming took off 0 bases at V and 6 bases at J, with 12 bases between the two ends. The CDR3 consists of 15 residues. Germline CDR1 reads SGDLS; CDR2 reads YYNGEE. The DNA for the CDR3 is TGTGCCAGCAGCGTAGGGAACAGTTTATCCGGGGAGCTGTTTTTT. This sequence encodes CASSVGNSLSGELFF.

The chain recombines TRBV28 with TRBJ1-4; D remains unclear. Germline CDR1 and CDR2: MDHEN and SYDVKM. The germline V and J ends were trimmed by 5 bases and 8 bases, with 18 bases remaining between them. CDR3 length: 15 amino acids. The CDR3 loop reads CASSPIRRVGEKLFF. DNA of the CDR3: TGTGCCAGCAGTCCCATCAGGAGGGTCGGGGAAAAACTGTTTTTT. The entire variable domain, with the rest obtained from reference TRBV28 and TRBJ1-4, is as follows: DVKVTQSSRYLVKRTGEKVFLECVQDMDHENMFWYRQDPGLGLRLIYFSYDVKMKEKGDIPEGYSVSREKKERFSLILESASTNQTSMYLCASSPIRRVGEKLFFGSGTQLSVL.

This chain uses TRBV20-1 with TRBJ1-6; no clear D gene. The CDR3 has 11 amino acids. V was cut by 1 base and J by 8 bases, with 3 bases left in between. Germline CDR1 is DFQATT and CDR2 is SNEGSKA (reference sequence). The CDR3 DNA reads TGCAGTGCTAGAGTTGATTCACCCCTCCACTTT. Its protein is CSARVDSPLHF.

The chain uses TRBV13 and TRBJ2-3; D tentatively reads TRBD1 or TRBD2 (5 bases each). V lost 5 bases and J 5 bases, leaving 14 bases between the germline ends. The germline V gene encodes CDR1 PRHDT and CDR2 FYEKMQ (reference sequence). CDR3 length: 14 amino acids. This CDR3 is CASSPGTAGDTQYF. Here the CDR3 DNA reads TGTGCCAGCAGCCCCGGGACGGCGGGAGATACGCAGTATTTT.

This clonotype has at least ten counts. The V gene is TRBV10-1, the J gene TRBJ2-7, with D perhaps matching TRBD2 (5 bases). Germline V gene lookup returns CDR1 WNHNN and CDR2 SYGVQD (reference sequence). V lost 0 bases and J lost 3, with 12 bases in between. This CDR3 spans 15 amino acids. CDR3 coding DNA: TGCGCCAGCAGTGAGTCGAGAGGGTCCGGCTACGAGCAGTACTTC. Amino acid sequence: CASSESRGSGYEQYF.

The table lists this clonotype with many counts. V gene TRBV2 combines with J gene TRBJ2-2, with D possibly matching TRBD2 (6 bases). Germline V gene data show CDR1 as SNHLY and CDR2 as FYNNEI. The germline V and J ends were trimmed by 7 bases and 4 bases, with 10 bases remaining between them. The CDR3 covers 13 residues. The CDR3 is CASTRESTGELFF. The CDR3 DNA is TGTGCCAGCACACGGGAGTCCACCGGGGAGCTGTTTTTT.

Many counts were recorded for this clonotype. The gene calls are TRBV5-1 and TRBJ2-7; weak D call: TRBD1 (6 bases). Trimming left V 0 bases short and J 2 bases short, with 12 bases between. CDR1 is SGHRS, CDR2 YFSETQ, per germline. The CDR3 sequence is 15 residues long. The CDR3, as DNA: TGCGCCAGCAGCTTGGTATCGGACAGTCCCTACGAGCAGTACTTC. As protein: CASSLVSDSPYEQYF.

This clonotype has a count of ten or more. CDR3 nucleotide sequence: TGTGCCAGCAGTCCCCCCTCAGGGTATGGCTACACCTTC. This translates into CASSPPSGYGYTF. V and J are TRBV28 and TRBJ1-2; D is perhaps TRBD1 (5 bases). V dropped 5 bases and J dropped 5 bases, with 12 bases sitting between them. The CDR3 runs to 13 residues. Germline-derived CDR1 and CDR2 are MDHEN and SYDVKM.

This clonotype was counted at least ten times. The CDR3, as DNA: TGTGCCAGCAGCTTGGCCGCGGGATCCTATGAGCAGTTCTTC. Its translation is CASSLAAGSYEQFF. The J gene is TRBJ2-1, the V gene TRBV7-2, with D possibly TRBD2 on 6 matching bases. CDR3 length: 14 residues. The V gene lost 3 bases and the J gene lost 8 bases, with 14 bases spanning the gap. Germline CDR1 reads SGHTA; CDR2 reads FQGNSA.

This clonotype was recorded at least ten times. The rearrangement uses TRBV7-9 and TRBJ2-3; 9 bases map to TRBD2. This CDR3 has 16 amino acids. Germline CDR1 is SEHNR and CDR2 is FQNEAQ (reference sequence). The trim removed 1 base at V and 7 bases at J, leaving 9 bases unmatched. CDR3 loop: CASSLDLGTSINTQYF. In DNA, the CDR3 is TGTGCCAGCAGCTTAGACCTTGGGACTAGCATTAATACGCAGTATTTT.

This clonotype occurred many times. The V gene is TRBV29-1, the J gene TRBJ2-1, with a tentative D call TRBD2 (6 bases). V was cut by 1 base and J by 7 bases, with 14 bases left in between. CDR3 length equals 14 residues. Germline assignment: CDR1 SQVTM and CDR2 ANQGSEA. The CDR3 region is CSVEGSGSMNEQFF. The DNA for the CDR3 is TGCAGCGTTGAAGGGAGCGGGTCTATGAATGAGCAGTTCTTC.

This clonotype was detected ten times or more. The chain joins TRBV20-1 to TRBJ2-5; 13 bases are a match to TRBD2. Germline-derived CDR1 and CDR2 are DFQATT and SNEGSKA (reference sequence). The CDR3 covers 14 residues. The chain's CDR3 is CSIGLAGVEETQYF. Written as DNA, the CDR3 is TGCAGCATCGGACTAGCGGGAGTCGAAGAGACCCAGTACTTC.

This clonotype appeared many times. The V gene is TRBV6-1, the J gene TRBJ1-2; 11 bases are a match to TRBD1. Germline values: CDR1 MNHNS, CDR2 SASEGT. The CDR3 runs 15 residues. Losses at the gene ends were 6 bases for V and 3 bases for J; bases not matched to a gene: 6. The CDR3 nucleotides read TGTGCCAGCAGCCCGGGGACAGGGGGGGACTATGGCTACACCTTC. This sequence encodes CASSPGTGGDYGYTF.

There are a few counts of this clonotype. The junction shows a germline mismatch at one end, possibly a read error. This chain connects TRBV7-7 to TRBJ2-5; 8 nucleotides align to TRBD1. CDR3 length: 16 residues. CDR1 is SSHAT and CDR2 is FNYEAQ in the germline V gene (reference sequence). The DNA of the CDR3 is TGTGCTAGCAGCTTAGCGCCCGGACAGGGTGGAGAGACCCAGTACTTC. It is translated as CASSLAPGQGGETQYF.

This clonotype has ten or more counts. The rearrangement links TRBV2 to TRBJ2-5, with 7 nucleotides matching TRBD1. Germline loops: CDR1 SNHLY, CDR2 FYNNEI. The CDR3 sequence is 14 residues long. Trimming took 11 bases from V and 3 from J; bases not matched to a gene: 12. The CDR3 region is CAVQGLNMEETQYF. CDR3 coding DNA: TGTGCCGTACAGGGGTTGAACATGGAAGAGACCCAGTACTTC.

This clonotype was observed many times. This chain uses TRBV18 with TRBJ1-1; D gene uncertain. CDR3 length equals 16 residues. The V and J ends lost 6 bases and 3 bases respectively, with 20 bases between them. From germline, CDR1 is KGHSH and CDR2 LQKENI. Here the CDR3 reads CASSLVPGRRDTEAFF. CDR3 bases: TGTGCCAGCTCGCTCGTCCCGGGCAGACGGGACACTGAAGCTTTCTTT.

This chain uses TRBV15 with TRBJ2-7; the match to TRBD1 covers 7 bases. Germline V gene data show CDR1 as LNHNV and CDR2 as YYDKDF (reference sequence). This CDR3 comprises 15 residues. V was clipped by 5 bases and J by 3 bases; unmatched bases: 10. CDR3 residues: CATSFPGTAYYEQYF. The CDR3 region has the DNA TGTGCCACCAGCTTTCCCGGGACAGCCTACTACGAGCAGTACTTC.